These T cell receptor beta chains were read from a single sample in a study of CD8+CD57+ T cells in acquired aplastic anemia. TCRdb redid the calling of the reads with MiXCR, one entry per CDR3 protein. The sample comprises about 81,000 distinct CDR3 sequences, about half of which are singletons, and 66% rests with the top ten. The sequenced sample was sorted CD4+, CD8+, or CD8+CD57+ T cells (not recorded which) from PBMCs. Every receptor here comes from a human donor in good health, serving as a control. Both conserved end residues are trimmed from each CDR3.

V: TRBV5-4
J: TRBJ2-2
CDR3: AQGWRGRTGELF

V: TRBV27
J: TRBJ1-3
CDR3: ASSLYGGYSGNTIY

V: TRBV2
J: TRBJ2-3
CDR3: ASRQAATGPDTQY

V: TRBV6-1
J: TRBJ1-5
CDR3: ASRRTVYSNQPQH

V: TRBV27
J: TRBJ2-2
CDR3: ATGGAGELF

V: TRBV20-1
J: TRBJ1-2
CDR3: SARDSANYGYT

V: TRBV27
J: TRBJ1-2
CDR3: ASSLRVAIFLCANYGYT

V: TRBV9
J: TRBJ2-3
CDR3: ASTHGTSGTDTQY

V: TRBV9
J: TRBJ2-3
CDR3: ASSVVGGASTDTQY

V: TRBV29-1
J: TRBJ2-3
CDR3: SVGARVNTDTQY

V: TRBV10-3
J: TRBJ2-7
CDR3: AITNGPGFSEQY

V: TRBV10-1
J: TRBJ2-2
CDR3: ASSEDRDDAGELF

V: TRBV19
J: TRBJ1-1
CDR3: ASTGQATRGNPMNTEAF

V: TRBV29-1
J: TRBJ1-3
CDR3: SVALPDSGNTIY

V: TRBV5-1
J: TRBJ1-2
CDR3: ASSLGTAYGYT

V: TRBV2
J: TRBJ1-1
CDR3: ASRDSTTEAF

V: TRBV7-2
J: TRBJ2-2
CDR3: ASSWDAGELF

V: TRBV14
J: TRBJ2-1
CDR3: ASSHRTQSYNEQF

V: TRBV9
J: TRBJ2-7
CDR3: ASSVDASTYEQY

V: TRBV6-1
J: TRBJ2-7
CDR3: ASSDGAGTGGLEQY

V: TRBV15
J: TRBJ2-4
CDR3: ATSRDSGAGVLAKNIQY

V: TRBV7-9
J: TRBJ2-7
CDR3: ASRADSYEQY

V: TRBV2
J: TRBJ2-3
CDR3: ASSQQGSRRDTQY

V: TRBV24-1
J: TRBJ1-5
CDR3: ATSDFQGPNQPQH

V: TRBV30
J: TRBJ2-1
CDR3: AWSVGLEVGEQF

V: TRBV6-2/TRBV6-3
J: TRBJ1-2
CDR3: ASSWAGGYGYT

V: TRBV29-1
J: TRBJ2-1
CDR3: SINRGRNEQF

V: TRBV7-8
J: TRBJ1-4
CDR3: AGCAGLSSNEKLF

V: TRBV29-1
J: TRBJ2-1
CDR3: GVDGLVDEQF

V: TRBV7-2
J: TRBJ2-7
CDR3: ASSKLAGEQY

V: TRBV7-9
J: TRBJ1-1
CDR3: ASSWDSLNTEAF

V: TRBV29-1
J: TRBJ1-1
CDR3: SGKLQGRGDEAF

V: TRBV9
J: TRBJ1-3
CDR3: ASMGQGPSGNTIY

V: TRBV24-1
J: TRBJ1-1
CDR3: ATSESGLTEAF

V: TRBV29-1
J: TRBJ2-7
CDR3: SVSSGRAYEQY

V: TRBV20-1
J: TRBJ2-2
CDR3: SAPLARIDTGELF

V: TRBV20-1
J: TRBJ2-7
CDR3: SAKMGGEEQY

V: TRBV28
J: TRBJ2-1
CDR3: ASSFREGAF

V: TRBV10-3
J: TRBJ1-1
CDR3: AITPDTNTEAF

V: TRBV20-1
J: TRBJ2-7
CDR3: SGDRGYEQY

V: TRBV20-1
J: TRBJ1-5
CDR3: SARDGNQPQH